A selection of T cell receptor beta chains follows, all from one sample in a study of T cell responses to AZD1222 COVID-19 vaccine. Only in-frame clones appear in the TCRdb table, and some are missing; sequencing was by immunoSEQ multiplex PCR. The sample records approximately 80,000 clones, over 80% being singletons. This specimen consisted of peripheral blood, obtained on day 0 of AZD1222 vaccination. Receptor source: an adult in good health. CDR3s include the opening cysteine and the closing phenylalanine or tryptophan. A D gene is named only where the DNA matches it firmly. Only part of the rows carry a size: once, few, many, or a class if the clone is expanded.

D gene: -; V gene: TRBV4-3; clone size: -; J gene: TRBJ1-1; CDR3 length: 16; CDR3 protein: CASSQDRGRGNTEAFF; CDR3 DNA: TGCGCCAGCAGCCAAGATAGGGGACGGGGGAACACTGAAGCTTTCTTT
D gene: -; V gene: TRBV7-8; clone size: -; J gene: TRBJ1-1; CDR3 length: 16; CDR3 protein: CASSLAKQLRNTEAFF; CDR3 DNA: TGTGCCAGCAGCTTAGCTAAACAGTTACGAAACACTGAAGCTTTCTTT
D gene: -; V gene: TRBV19; clone size: -; J gene: TRBJ2-2; CDR3 length: 16; CDR3 protein: CASSMRSGVGTGELFF; CDR3 DNA: TGTGCCAGTAGTATGCGCAGTGGCGTGGGCACCGGGGAGCTGTTTTTT
D gene: -; V gene: TRBV7-2; clone size: -; J gene: TRBJ2-1; CDR3 length: 15; CDR3 protein: CASSPDYTIYNEQFF; CDR3 DNA: TGTGCCAGCAGCCCCGACTACACTATCTACAATGAGCAGTTCTTC
D gene: -; V gene: TRBV9; clone size: -; J gene: TRBJ1-2; CDR3 length: 15; CDR3 protein: CASSSRLQGVEGYTF; CDR3 DNA: TGTGCCAGCAGCTCCCGCCTTCAGGGAGTTGAGGGCTACACCTTC
D gene: TRBD1; V gene: TRBV2; clone size: -; J gene: TRBJ1-2; CDR3 length: 15; CDR3 protein: CASSSNRGDIDGYTF; CDR3 DNA: TGTGCCAGCAGTAGCAACAGGGGCGATATTGATGGCTACACCTTC
D gene: -; V gene: TRBV19; clone size: -; J gene: TRBJ1-2; CDR3 length: 14; CDR3 protein: CASSATGTYYGYTF; CDR3 DNA: TGTGCCAGTAGTGCAACCGGGACTTACTATGGCTACACCTTC
D gene: -; V gene: TRBV19; clone size: -; J gene: TRBJ1-5; CDR3 length: 12; CDR3 protein: CASSMWGPAQHF; CDR3 DNA: TGTGCCAGTAGTATGTGGGGCCCAGCCCAGCATTTT
D gene: -; V gene: TRBV6-2/TRBV6-3; clone size: -; J gene: TRBJ1-1; CDR3 length: 14; CDR3 protein: CASSYQGMNTEAFF; CDR3 DNA: TGTGCCAGCAGTTACCAGGGCATGAACACTGAAGCTTTCTTT
D gene: -; V gene: TRBV29-1; clone size: -; J gene: TRBJ1-2; CDR3 length: 11; CDR3 protein: CSVESGTAYTF; CDR3 DNA: TGCAGCGTTGAATCCGGGACGGCCTACACCTTC
D gene: TRBD2; V gene: TRBV9; clone size: few; J gene: TRBJ2-5; CDR3 length: 15; CDR3 protein: CASSPRPRREETQYF; CDR3 DNA: TGTGCCAGCAGCCCACGCCCCAGGCGGGAGGAGACCCAGTACTTC
D gene: TRBD1; V gene: TRBV5-1; clone size: -; J gene: TRBJ2-7; CDR3 length: 15; CDR3 protein: CASSLYGQEAYEQYF; CDR3 DNA: TGCGCCAGCAGCTTGTATGGACAGGAAGCCTACGAGCAGTACTTC
D gene: TRBD1; V gene: TRBV4-1; clone size: -; J gene: TRBJ1-2; CDR3 length: 13; CDR3 protein: CASSLTGGSGYTF; CDR3 DNA: TGCGCCAGCAGCCTTACAGGGGGCTCTGGCTACACCTTC
D gene: TRBD2; V gene: TRBV7-6; clone size: -; J gene: TRBJ2-3; CDR3 length: 15; CDR3 protein: CASSFLAGGPGTQYF; CDR3 DNA: TGTGCCAGCAGCTTTCTAGCGGGGGGGCCGGGTACGCAGTATTTT
D gene: TRBD1; V gene: TRBV6-5; clone size: -; J gene: TRBJ1-4; CDR3 length: 15; CDR3 protein: CASRGGTVTNEKLFF; CDR3 DNA: TGTGCCAGCAGGGGTGGGACAGTAACTAATGAAAAACTGTTTTTT
D gene: TRBD1; V gene: TRBV5-1; clone size: -; J gene: TRBJ1-1; CDR3 length: 14; CDR3 protein: CASSLGTGGTEAFF; CDR3 DNA: TGCGCCAGCAGCTTGGGTACAGGGGGCACTGAAGCTTTCTTT
D gene: TRBD2; V gene: TRBV24-1; clone size: -; J gene: TRBJ2-5; CDR3 length: 18; CDR3 protein: CATSDPMTSGGAQETQYF; CDR3 DNA: TGTGCCACCAGTGATCCGATGACTAGCGGGGGGGCCCAAGAGACCCAGTACTTC
D gene: -; V gene: TRBV7-2; clone size: -; J gene: TRBJ1-6; CDR3 length: 13; CDR3 protein: CASSLGQLSPLHF; CDR3 DNA: TGTGCCAGCAGCTTAGGACAATTGTCACCCCTCCACTTT
D gene: -; V gene: TRBV6-6; clone size: -; J gene: TRBJ2-2; CDR3 length: 13; CDR3 protein: CASFARSTGELFF; CDR3 DNA: TGTGCCAGCTTCGCCAGAAGCACCGGGGAGCTGTTTTTT
D gene: -; V gene: TRBV5-1; clone size: once; J gene: TRBJ2-7; CDR3 length: 16; CDR3 protein: CASSFRDISISYEQYF; CDR3 DNA: TGCGCCAGCAGCTTTAGAGACATCTCGATCTCCTACGAGCAGTACTTC
D gene: -; V gene: TRBV27; clone size: -; J gene: TRBJ1-4; CDR3 length: 12; CDR3 protein: CASRGVGEKLFF; CDR3 DNA: TGTGCCAGCCGGGGGGTGGGTGAAAAACTGTTTTTT
D gene: -; V gene: TRBV7-3; clone size: -; J gene: TRBJ1-5; CDR3 length: 14; CDR3 protein: CASSLQGGNQPQHF; CDR3 DNA: TGTGCCAGCAGCTTACAGGGCGGCAATCAGCCCCAGCATTTT
D gene: TRBD2; V gene: TRBV19; clone size: -; J gene: TRBJ2-3; CDR3 length: 15; CDR3 protein: CASSIGLAGGNAQYF; CDR3 DNA: TGTGCCAGTAGTATTGGTCTTGCGGGGGGGAACGCGCAGTATTTT
D gene: TRBD1; V gene: TRBV5-8; clone size: -; J gene: TRBJ1-1; CDR3 length: 13; CDR3 protein: CATSLGGLTEAFF; CDR3 DNA: TGTGCCACCTCGCTAGGGGGCCTAACTGAAGCTTTCTTT
D gene: TRBD1; V gene: TRBV11-3; clone size: -; J gene: TRBJ2-1; CDR3 length: 16; CDR3 protein: CASSLGDRGRLAEQFF; CDR3 DNA: TGTGCCAGCAGCTTAGGGGACAGGGGGCGACTAGCGGAGCAGTTCTTC
D gene: -; V gene: TRBV7-8; clone size: -; J gene: TRBJ1-2; CDR3 length: 13; CDR3 protein: CASTQEGRDGYTF; CDR3 DNA: TGTGCCAGCACCCAGGAGGGGCGAGACGGCTACACCTTC
D gene: -; V gene: TRBV10-2; clone size: -; J gene: TRBJ1-1; CDR3 length: 11; CDR3 protein: CASSGGTEAFF; CDR3 DNA: TGCGCCAGCAGTGGGGGCACTGAAGCTTTCTTT
D gene: TRBD1; V gene: TRBV4-1; clone size: -; J gene: TRBJ1-1; CDR3 length: 15; CDR3 protein: CASSQPTGGFDEAFF; CDR3 DNA: TGCGCCAGCAGCCAACCCACAGGGGGCTTCGATGAAGCTTTCTTT
D gene: -; V gene: TRBV5-1; clone size: -; J gene: TRBJ1-4; CDR3 length: 14; CDR3 protein: CASSLRGFGEKLFF; CDR3 DNA: TGCGCCAGCAGCTTGCGAGGGTTTGGCGAAAAACTGTTTTTT
D gene: -; V gene: TRBV6-5; clone size: -; J gene: TRBJ1-1; CDR3 length: 16; CDR3 protein: CASSYTAGKANTEAFF; CDR3 DNA: TGTGCCAGCAGTTACACCGCCGGGAAAGCTAACACTGAAGCTTTCTTT
D gene: -; V gene: TRBV9; clone size: -; J gene: TRBJ1-2; CDR3 length: 12; CDR3 protein: CASSDGGYGYTF; CDR3 DNA: TGTGCCAGCAGCGATGGAGGCTATGGCTACACCTTC
D gene: -; V gene: TRBV2; clone size: -; J gene: TRBJ1-6; CDR3 length: 12; CDR3 protein: CASGDSIAPLHF; CDR3 DNA: TGTGCCAGCGGGGACTCCATTGCACCCCTCCACTTT
D gene: -; V gene: TRBV9; clone size: -; J gene: TRBJ2-3; CDR3 length: 12; CDR3 protein: CASRGDPDTQYF; CDR3 DNA: TGTGCCAGCAGAGGGGACCCAGATACGCAGTATTTT
D gene: -; V gene: TRBV3-1/TRBV3-2; clone size: -; J gene: TRBJ1-1; CDR3 length: 15; CDR3 protein: CASSQDHGVNTEAFF; CDR3 DNA: TGTGCCAGCAGCCAAGATCATGGAGTAAATACTGAAGCTTTCTTT
D gene: TRBD2; V gene: TRBV7-8; clone size: -; J gene: TRBJ2-7; CDR3 length: 14; CDR3 protein: CASSLLAGGLEQYF; CDR3 DNA: TGTGCCAGCAGCCTACTAGCGGGGGGGCTTGAGCAGTACTTC
D gene: -; V gene: TRBV27; clone size: -; J gene: TRBJ1-1; CDR3 length: 14; CDR3 protein: CASRWDFMNTEAFF; CDR3 DNA: TGTGCCAGCAGATGGGACTTTATGAACACTGAAGCTTTCTTT
D gene: -; V gene: TRBV18; clone size: -; J gene: TRBJ1-4; CDR3 length: 14; CDR3 protein: CASSPPERNEKLFF; CDR3 DNA: TGTGCCAGCTCACCACCGGAAAGGAATGAAAAACTGTTTTTT
D gene: TRBD1; V gene: TRBV27; clone size: -; J gene: TRBJ1-6; CDR3 length: 20; CDR3 protein: CASSSRTGGMSGSYNSPLHF; CDR3 DNA: TGTGCCAGCAGTTCGAGGACAGGGGGCATGTCAGGGTCCTATAATTCACCCCTCCACTTT
D gene: -; V gene: TRBV7-8; clone size: -; J gene: TRBJ2-5; CDR3 length: 14; CDR3 protein: CASSLGALQETQYF; CDR3 DNA: TGTGCCAGCAGCCTCGGGGCCCTACAAGAGACCCAGTACTTC
D gene: TRBD1; V gene: TRBV3-1/TRBV3-2; clone size: -; J gene: TRBJ1-2; CDR3 length: 15; CDR3 protein: CASSLGTGGFYGYTF; CDR3 DNA: TGTGCCAGCAGCCTTGGGACAGGGGGGTTCTATGGCTACACCTTC
D gene: -; V gene: TRBV6-5; clone size: few; J gene: TRBJ1-1; CDR3 length: 14; CDR3 protein: CASSYSRGDTEAFF; CDR3 DNA: TGTGCCAGCAGTTACTCGAGAGGGGACACTGAAGCTTTCTTT
D gene: -; V gene: TRBV29-1; clone size: few; J gene: TRBJ1-1; CDR3 length: 13; CDR3 protein: CSVEYIQGTEAFF; CDR3 DNA: TGCAGCGTTGAATATATACAGGGAACTGAAGCTTTCTTT
D gene: -; V gene: TRBV4-3; clone size: -; J gene: TRBJ1-2; CDR3 length: 15; CDR3 protein: CASSQEAPGVTGYTF; CDR3 DNA: TGCGCCAGCAGCCAAGAAGCCCCTGGGGTGACGGGCTACACCTTC
D gene: -; V gene: TRBV5-1; clone size: -; J gene: TRBJ1-6; CDR3 length: 15; CDR3 protein: CASSPGTSYNSPLHF; CDR3 DNA: TGCGCCAGCAGCCCTGGGACATCCTATAATTCACCCCTCCACTTT
D gene: TRBD2; V gene: TRBV5-1; clone size: -; J gene: TRBJ2-2; CDR3 length: 19; CDR3 protein: CASSLISRSGSAGTGELFF; CDR3 DNA: TGCGCCAGCAGCTTGATAAGTCGTAGCGGGAGTGCGGGCACCGGGGAGCTGTTTTTT